This passage covers 31 T cell receptor beta chains from one sample sequenced in a study of blood T cell repertoires in COVID-19. Clones were sequenced by immunoSEQ multiplex PCR, and TCRdb holds only the in-frame ones, with some missing. This sample has under 200,000 clones, with approximately 85% found just once. Source material: peripheral blood. All receptors come from a woman in her fifties or sixties with COVID-19, enrolled during active disease.

The CDR3 DNA sequence: TGTGCCAGCAGTTACTCCCTGGGGCAGAACACTGAAGCTTTCTTT. Encoded protein: CASSYSLGQNTEAFF. The rearrangement links TRBV6-6 to TRBJ1-1, with D possibly TRBD1 on 5 matching bases. The V gene's germline CDR1 is MNHNY and CDR2 SVGAGI (reference sequence). Trimming stripped 0 bases from V and 1 base from J, with 9 bases between. The length of the CDR3 is 15 residues.

The chain couples TRBV29-1 to TRBJ2-1; perhaps TRBD1 as D (6 bases). V lost 4 bases to trimming and J lost 1 base, with 11 bases between them. The V gene's germline CDR1 is SQVTM and CDR2 ANQGSEA. The CDR3 totals 14 residues. CDR3 protein: CSVGLDRSYNEQFF. In DNA form, the CDR3 reads TGCAGCGTTGGGCTTGACAGGTCCTACAATGAGCAGTTCTTC.

This clone was observed once. The chain is built from TRBV25-1 and TRBJ1-1; D might be TRBD1 (5 bases). There are 17 residues in the CDR3. Trimming shortened V by 5 bases and J by 1 base, and 20 bases separated the two germline ends. From germline, CDR1 is MGHDK and CDR2 SYGVNS. The CDR3 DNA reads as TGTGCCAGCAGTCCAACTGGAGGGGTGACGGAGAACACTGAAGCTTTCTTT. Its protein is CASSPTGGVTENTEAFF.

This chain uses TRBV12-1 with TRBJ2-3; TRBD2 reflects the table's D call only, with no check against the DNA. TRBV12-1 is an annotated pseudogene. This CDR3 is built from 16 residues. The CDR3 here is CASRGLAGGPTDTQYF. The CDR3 DNA reads TGTGCCAGCAGGGGACTAGCGGGGGGGCCAACAGATACGCAGTATTTT.

The chain uses TRBV16 and TRBJ2-7, with no clear D. The germline V and J ends were trimmed by 3 bases and 3 bases, with 9 bases remaining between them. CDR1 KGHSY and CDR2 FQNENV come from the germline V gene. This CDR3 is 13 amino acids long. The CDR3 sequence is CASSQPPYYEQYF. In DNA, the CDR3 is TGTGCCAGCAGCCAGCCGCCCTACTACGAGCAGTACTTC.

J is TRBJ1-1 and V is TRBV30; TRBD1 is a possible D gene (5 bases). The CDR3 sequence is 14 residues long. Looked up from germline, CDR1 is GTSNPN and CDR2 is SVGIG (reference sequence). V was clipped by 3 bases and J by 1 base, with 12 bases between them. The CDR3 region has the DNA TGTGCCTGGAGCAACATTGGACAGAACACTGAAGCTTTCTTT. Its protein is CAWSNIGQNTEAFF.

The V and J genes are TRBV7-9 and TRBJ1-2; D unresolved. Between the trimmed V and J ends, which lost 5 bases and 4 bases, there was a span of 14 bases. This CDR3 has 14 residues. Germline V gene sequence: CDR1 SEHNR, CDR2 FQNEAQ (reference sequence). The CDR3 sequence is CASSPPGNRYGYTF. The CDR3 nucleotides are TGTGCCAGCAGCCCCCCCGGGAATCGCTATGGCTACACCTTC.

J is TRBJ1-1 and V is TRBV30, with no clear D. The length of the CDR3 is 13 residues. V gave up 7 bases and J gave up 4 bases, with 16 bases separating them. Germline V gene sequence: CDR1 GTSNPN, CDR2 SVGIG (reference sequence). CDR3 nucleotide sequence: TGTGCCTTCCACAAAGCGGTGGTCACTGAAGCTTTCTTT. The encoded protein is CAFHKAVVTEAFF.

J is TRBJ2-1 and V is TRBV10-3, with 16 bases lining up with TRBD2. Germline CDR1 and CDR2: ENHRY and SYGVKD. Trimming cost V 10 bases and J 2 bases; bases outside gene matches: 5. There are 16 residues in the CDR3. The CDR3 region has the DNA TGTGCCACCGGGACTAGCGGGGGGGCCACCTACAATGAGCAGTTCTTC. This encodes CATGTSGGATYNEQFF.

J is TRBJ1-1 and V is TRBV30; D unclear. CDR1 is GTSNPN and CDR2 is SVGIG in the germline V gene (reference sequence). With 7 bases removed from V and 0 bases from J, the gap between germline ends came to 6 bases. This CDR3 contains 11 residues. CDR3 amino acids: CASGLNTEAFF. DNA for the CDR3: TGTGCCTCCGGGTTGAACACTGAAGCTTTCTTT.

V is TRBV5-1 and J is TRBJ2-2, with 8 bases fitting TRBD1. Unmatched junction bases numbered 0, after V lost 5 bases and J lost 0 bases. Germline V gene sequence: CDR1 SGHRS, CDR2 YFSETQ. This CDR3 spans 14 amino acids. The CDR3 nucleotides read TGCGCCAGCAGGACAGGGGCGAACACCGGGGAGCTGTTTTTT. Translated: CASRTGANTGELFF.

The CDR3 spells CASSPTALDYGYTF. For the CDR3, the DNA is TGTGCCAGCAGCCCGACAGCCTTGGACTATGGCTACACCTTC. J is TRBJ1-2 and V is TRBV7-6, with a possible D match to TRBD1 (5 bases). V lost 5 bases, J lost 3 bases, and 13 bases lay in between. Germline CDR1 and CDR2: SGHVS and FNYEAQ. This CDR3 is built from 14 residues.

Concerning this clone: Other DNA sequences from this sample encode an identical CDR3 as well. The chain uses TRBV19 and TRBJ2-5, with 11 bases fitting TRBD2. The CDR3 is 15 residues long. The germline gives CDR1 LNHDA, CDR2 SQIVND (reference sequence). Losses at the gene ends were 3 bases for V and 5 bases for J; bases not matched to a gene: 5. CDR3: CASSILAGGPETQYF. The DNA for the CDR3 is TGTGCCAGTAGTATTTTAGCGGGGGGGCCTGAGACCCAGTACTTC.

This clone was picked up one time. The chain uses TRBV9 and TRBJ2-2, with a possible D match to TRBD2 (6 bases). The CDR3 is 14 residues long. V dropped 4 bases and J dropped 4 bases, with 11 bases sitting between them. Per germline, CDR1 SGDLS and CDR2 YYNGEE. The CDR3 is CASSTLGGTGELFF. The DNA of the CDR3 is TGTGCCAGCAGCACTTTGGGGGGCACCGGGGAGCTGTTTTTT.

The V and J genes are TRBV5-5 and TRBJ1-2; D may be TRBD1 (5 bases). Trimming shortened V by 4 bases and J by 4 bases, and 20 bases separated the two germline ends. This CDR3 region has 16 residues. Germline assignment: CDR1 SGHKS and CDR2 YYEKEE (reference sequence). The CDR3: CASSRVADIGGYGYTF. Written as DNA, the CDR3 is TGTGCCAGCAGCCGAGTAGCGGACATAGGAGGCTATGGCTACACCTTC.

DNA of the CDR3: TGCGCCAGCAGCCAAGTATCGGGGAATGGAAACACCATATATTTT. Protein product: CASSQVSGNGNTIYF. The chain is built from TRBV4-3 and TRBJ1-3; no reliable D call. Germline V CDR1 and CDR2: LGHNA, YSLEER. The CDR3 covers 15 residues. Trimming left V 1 base short and J 3 bases short, with 10 bases between.

This sequence joins TRBV11-2 and TRBJ1-5; 7 bases align to TRBD1. The V gene's germline CDR1 is SGHAT and CDR2 FQNNGV. V lost 5 bases to trimming and J lost 2 bases; unmatched junction nucleotides: 6. CDR3 length: 15 residues. CDR3 sequence (DNA): TGTGCCAGCAGCACCGGGACAGTCGGCAATCAGCCCCAGCATTTT. It encodes CASSTGTVGNQPQHF. The complete variable domain, with remaining parts taken from reference TRBV11-2 and TRBJ1-5, reads EAGVAQSPRYKIIEKRQSVAFWCNPISGHATLYWYQQILGQGPKLLIQFQNNGVVDDSQLPKDRFSAERLKGVDSTLKIQPAKLEDSAVYLCASSTGTVGNQPQHFGDGTRLSIL.

This chain links TRBV29-1 with TRBJ1-5; a weak D match, TRBD1 (5 bases). CDR1 is SQVTM, CDR2 ANQGSEA, per germline. V lost 3 bases and J lost 3, with 27 bases in between. CDR3 length: 19 residues. For the CDR3, the DNA is TGCAGCGTTGATTGGGGGACTCTCTATATTTTACTGGTCAATCAGCCCCAGCATTTT. This gives the protein CSVDWGTLYILLVNQPQHF.

J is TRBJ1-3 and V is TRBV29-1, with 8 nucleotides matching TRBD1. The CDR3 is made up of 13 amino acids. Germline CDR1 and CDR2: SQVTM and ANQGSEA. Losses at the gene ends were 4 bases for V and 4 bases for J; bases not matched to a gene: 3. The CDR3 nucleotides are TGCAGCGTTGTAGGGACAGGAGGAAACACCATATATTTT. Protein sequence: CSVVGTGGNTIYF.

V gene TRBV12-3 or TRBV12-4 combines with J gene TRBJ1-5; D remains unclear. CDR3 length equals 11 residues. Trimming took 3 bases from V and 6 from J, leaving 3 bases between them. CDR3 residues: CASSFGQPQHF. DNA of the CDR3: TGTGCCAGCAGTTTCGGTCAGCCCCAGCATTTT.

The chain couples TRBV28 to TRBJ2-7; weak D call: TRBD1 (5 bases). The CDR3 contains 12 residues. The germline gives CDR1 MDHEN, CDR2 SYDVKM. Trimming shortened V by 2 bases and J by 9 bases, and 11 bases separated the two germline ends. CDR3 in amino acids: CASSLRQGRQYF. The CDR3 region has the DNA TGTGCCAGCAGTTTACGCCAGGGAAGGCAGTACTTC.

In its sample, this clone was seen once. The chain uses TRBV27 and TRBJ1-2, with 7 positions matching TRBD1. Germline values: CDR1 MNHEY, CDR2 SMNVEV (reference sequence). Unmatched junction bases numbered 4, after V lost 6 bases and J lost 0 bases. The CDR3 loop spans 14 amino acids. In DNA, the CDR3 is TGTGCCAGCAGCCCAGGGGGACCTAACTATGGCTACACCTTC. Amino acids: CASSPGGPNYGYTF.

J is TRBJ2-6 and V is TRBV3-1 (or the pseudogene TRBV3-2); a possible D gene is TRBD2 (6 bases). V was cut by 1 base and J by 2 bases, with 6 bases left in between. The CDR3 runs to 15 residues. Germline V lookup: CDR1 LGHDT, CDR2 YNNKEL (reference sequence). CDR3 in amino acids: CASSQGGAGANVLTF. For the CDR3, the DNA is TGTGCCAGCAGCCAAGGGGGGGCTGGGGCCAACGTCCTGACTTTC.

This chain joins TRBV2 and TRBJ1-2; D gene ambiguous. This CDR3 is built from 15 residues. Deletions cut 4 bases from V and 5 bases from J, with 17 bases between. The germline V gene has CDR1 SNHLY and CDR2 FYNNEI. CDR3 amino acids: CASSVPRESSYGYTF. The CDR3 DNA reads as TGTGCCAGCAGTGTACCCCGGGAGTCTTCTTATGGCTACACCTTC.

This sequence joins TRBV19 and TRBJ1-6, with 10 bases aligning to TRBD1. This CDR3 has 15 residues. V lost 7 bases, J lost 9 bases, and 9 bases stayed unmatched. Germline V lookup: CDR1 LNHDA, CDR2 SQIVND (reference sequence). CDR3 sequence: CASKRDRGLSSPLHF. The CDR3 DNA sequence: TGTGCCAGTAAACGGGACAGGGGCCTATCTTCACCCCTCCACTTT.

The chain is built from TRBV5-4 and TRBJ2-4; 11 nucleotides agree with TRBD2. There are 17 residues in the CDR3. The germline V gene has CDR1 SGHNT and CDR2 YYREEE (reference sequence). J gave up 7 bases and V 0 bases, and 9 bases lay outside the gene matches. The CDR3 nucleotides read TGTGCCAGCAGCTTGGATGGGCGACTAGCGGGATACAACATTCAGTACTTC. Amino acids: CASSLDGRLAGYNIQYF.

The V gene is TRBV15, the J gene TRBJ1-5; D gene uncertain. This CDR3 has 15 residues. CDR1 and CDR2 (germline): LNHNV, YYDKDF (reference sequence). V lost 4 bases and J 3 bases, leaving 13 bases between the germline ends. The CDR3 region has the DNA TGTGCCACCAGCACCGGAGACGGACTCAATCAGCCCCAGCATTTT. Translation gives CATSTGDGLNQPQHF.

The CDR3 is CASRSDRADEKLFF. CDR3 nucleotides: TGTGCCAGCAGGTCGGACAGGGCGGATGAAAAACTGTTTTTT. The chain carries TRBV2 and TRBJ1-4, with 8 nucleotides matching TRBD1. With 6 bases clipped from V and 6 bases from J, the junction kept 6 bases outside the gene matches. The germline V gene has CDR1 SNHLY and CDR2 FYNNEI. CDR3 length: 14 amino acids.

The gene calls are TRBV18 and TRBJ1-1, with D perhaps matching TRBD1 (6 bases). In germline, CDR1 is KGHSH, CDR2 LQKENI. This CDR3 spans 15 amino acids. Deletions cut 3 bases from V and 3 bases from J, with 14 bases between. CDR3 residues: CASSPNTGRDTEAFF. The CDR3, as DNA: TGTGCCAGCTCACCCAATACAGGGAGGGACACTGAAGCTTTCTTT.

The gene calls are TRBV6-2 or TRBV6-3 and TRBJ1-6; D not resolved. V dropped 3 bases and J dropped 11 bases, with 11 bases sitting between them. Germline assignment: CDR1 MNHEY and CDR2 SVGEGT. The CDR3 runs to 13 residues. The CDR3 bases are TGTGCCAGCAGTTATTGGGGAGACCCACCCCTCCACTTT. This sequence encodes CASSYWGDPPLHF.

Of note for this clone: The limits of the CDR3 on the DNA are not certain, so only TCRdb's listed CDR3 is given. The V and J genes are TRBV30 and TRBJ2-7; the listed D gene, TRBD2, was not tested against the DNA. Germline V gives CDR1 GTSNPN, CDR2 SVGIG (reference sequence). The CDR3 is 11 residues long, counting both termini. The CDR3 region is CAWSVAGGSQF.